The next 10 T cell receptor beta chains were all read from a single sample in a study of blood T cells in healthy people across ages. The use of a sample-barcoded 5' primer and a J-beta primer mix characterized a second PCR of roughly 6 to 11 cycles. Using its own MiXCR run on the 5' RACE reads, TCRdb lists one record per CDR3 protein. The sample includes roughly 800,000 distinct CDR3 sequences, 53% seen only once; the top ten take approximately 40%. Sequenced input: blood. The source is a man of 80 years or more in good health.

The chain couples TRBV5-1 to TRBJ2-3, with 7 bases that match TRBD2. The V gene end was trimmed by 0 bases and the J gene end by 14 bases; junction bases not matched to a gene: 18. The CDR3 consists of 16 residues. CDR1 and CDR2 from the germline V gene are SGHRS and YFSETQ. The CDR3 nucleotides are TGCGCCAGCAGCTTGGTTGCGGGAGAGGGGCACAGATACGCGTATTTT. Translation: CASSLVAGEGHRYAYF.

Points on this clonotype: A clone one base away is much larger, so this may be a read error. The chain carries TRBV30 and TRBJ2-5; possible D gene TRBD2, 6 bases. Trimming pared 2 bases from V and 11 bases from J, leaving 15 bases between. The CDR3 is made up of 12 amino acids. Germline V gene sequence: CDR1 GTSNPN, CDR2 SVGIG (reference sequence). The CDR3 DNA reads as TGTGCCTGGAGTCGGGGGTCTAATGAGCAGTACTTC. The encoded protein is CAWSRGSNEQYF.

V and J are TRBV2 and TRBJ1-2, with D perhaps TRBD1 (6 bases). Trimming shortened V by 2 bases and J by 3 bases, and 10 bases separated the two germline ends. Per germline, CDR1 SNHLY and CDR2 FYNNEI. This CDR3 is built from 14 residues. The CDR3, as DNA: TGTGCCAGCAGTGAACGGGGGCAGGACTATGGCTACACCTTC. Its protein is CASSERGQDYGYTF.

This clonotype was seen many times. The J gene is TRBJ2-7, the V gene TRBV3-1; D is unresolved. CDR3 length: 13 residues. V lost 1 base to trimming and J lost 6 bases, with 10 bases between them. CDR1 is LGHDT and CDR2 is YNNKEL in the germline V gene (reference sequence). The CDR3 DNA follows: TGTGCCAGCAGCCAAGGGGTGGGGTCCGAGCAGTACTTC. It translates to CASSQGVGSEQYF.

V is TRBV21-1 and J is TRBJ2-1. TRBV21-1 is a listed pseudogene. The CDR3 has 13 residues. CDR3 sequence (DNA): TGTGCCAGCAGCAAAGGGCTGCACAATGAGCAGTTCTTC. This sequence encodes CASSKGLHNEQFF.

This clonotype appeared a few times. The V and J genes are TRBV29-1 and TRBJ2-3, with 9 bases fitting TRBD1. This CDR3 contains 14 residues. Per the germline V gene, CDR1 is SQVTM and CDR2 is ANQGSEA. Trimming cost V 4 bases and J 1 base; bases outside gene matches: 3. The CDR3, as DNA: TGCAGCGTTGTGGGACAGGGCGGCACAGATACGCAGTATTTT. This sequence encodes CSVVGQGGTDTQYF.

The genes are TRBV29-1 and TRBJ2-5; 9 nucleotides match TRBD2. Germline assignment: CDR1 SQVTM and CDR2 ANQGSEA. This CDR3 spans 16 amino acids. V lost 4 bases, J lost 1 base, and 10 bases stayed unmatched. CDR3 in amino acids: CSVGGAVAGAQETQYF. As DNA, the CDR3 is TGCAGCGTTGGGGGAGCGGTAGCGGGAGCCCAAGAGACCCAGTACTTC.

The V gene is TRBV20-1, the J gene TRBJ2-5, with D possibly being TRBD1 or TRBD2 (5 bases each). The end of the DNA is better explained by TRBJ2-7, so the J call may be wrong. The CDR3 sequence is 12 residues long. Looked up from germline, CDR1 is DFQATT and CDR2 is SNEGSKA (reference sequence). Here the CDR3 reads CSANEGSYEQYF. CDR3 in DNA: TGCAGTGCTAATGAGGGGAGCTACGAGCAGTACTTC.

This chain uses TRBV12-3 or TRBV12-4 with TRBJ2-5; the match to TRBD1 covers 10 bases. There are 15 residues in the CDR3. J gave up 4 bases and V 6 bases, and 8 bases lay outside the gene matches. The CDR3 sequence is CASRPGTGVRETQYF. In DNA form, the CDR3 reads TGTGCCAGCAGACCCGGGACAGGGGTCCGAGAGACCCAGTACTTC.

This CDR3 reads CASSESRRDSEAFF. In nucleotides, the CDR3 is TGTGCCAGCAGTGAATCCCGCAGGGACTCTGAAGCTTTCTTT. The V gene is TRBV25-1, the J gene TRBJ1-1, with D perhaps matching TRBD1 (5 bases). CDR1 is MGHDK and CDR2 is SYGVNS in the germline V gene. V was trimmed by 1 base and J by 6 bases, leaving 12 bases between them. This CDR3 is built from 14 residues.